A single T cell receptor (beta chain) is shown here with its context. This sample is drawn from a study of cytomegalovirus exposure and HLA in healthy donors. The CDR3 has 16 amino acids. Looked up from germline, CDR1 is SGHAT and CDR2 is FQNNGV. Trimming took 2 bases from V and 2 from J, leaving 16 bases between them. Primers: 60 Vbeta forward and 13 Jbeta reverse. Sequenced by immunoSEQ multiplex PCR; TCRdb stores in-frame clones only, minus some. The sample records about 200,000 clones, roughly 78% being singletons. The sample consisted of PBMCs. The TCR comes from a girl aged 5-17 years in good health and CMV-seropositive. J is TRBJ2-7 and V is TRBV11-2; TRBD2 might be the D (5 bases). CDR3 loop: CASSLRLWTETYEQYF. In DNA, the CDR3 is TGTGCCAGCAGCTTACGTTTGTGGACTGAAACCTACGAGCAGTACTTC. Drawing the rest from reference TRBV11-2 and TRBJ2-7, the complete variable domain is EAGVAQSPRYKIIEKRQSVAFWCNPISGHATLYWYQQILGQGPKLLIQFQNNGVVDDSQLPKDRFSAERLKGVDSTLKIQPAKLEDSAVYLCASSLRLWTETYEQYFGPGTRLTVT.